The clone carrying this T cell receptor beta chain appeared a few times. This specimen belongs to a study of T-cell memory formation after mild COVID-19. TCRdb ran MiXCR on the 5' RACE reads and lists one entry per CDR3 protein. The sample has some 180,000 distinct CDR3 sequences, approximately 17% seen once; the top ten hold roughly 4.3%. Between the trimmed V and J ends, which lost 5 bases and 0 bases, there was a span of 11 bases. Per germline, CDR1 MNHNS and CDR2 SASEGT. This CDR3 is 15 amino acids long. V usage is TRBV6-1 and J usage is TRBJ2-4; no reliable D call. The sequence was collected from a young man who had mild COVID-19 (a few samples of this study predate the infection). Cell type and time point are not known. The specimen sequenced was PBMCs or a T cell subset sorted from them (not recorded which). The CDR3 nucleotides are TGTGCCAGCAGTAAGGAATACCTAGCCAAAAACATTCAGTACTTC. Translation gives CASSKEYLAKNIQYF.